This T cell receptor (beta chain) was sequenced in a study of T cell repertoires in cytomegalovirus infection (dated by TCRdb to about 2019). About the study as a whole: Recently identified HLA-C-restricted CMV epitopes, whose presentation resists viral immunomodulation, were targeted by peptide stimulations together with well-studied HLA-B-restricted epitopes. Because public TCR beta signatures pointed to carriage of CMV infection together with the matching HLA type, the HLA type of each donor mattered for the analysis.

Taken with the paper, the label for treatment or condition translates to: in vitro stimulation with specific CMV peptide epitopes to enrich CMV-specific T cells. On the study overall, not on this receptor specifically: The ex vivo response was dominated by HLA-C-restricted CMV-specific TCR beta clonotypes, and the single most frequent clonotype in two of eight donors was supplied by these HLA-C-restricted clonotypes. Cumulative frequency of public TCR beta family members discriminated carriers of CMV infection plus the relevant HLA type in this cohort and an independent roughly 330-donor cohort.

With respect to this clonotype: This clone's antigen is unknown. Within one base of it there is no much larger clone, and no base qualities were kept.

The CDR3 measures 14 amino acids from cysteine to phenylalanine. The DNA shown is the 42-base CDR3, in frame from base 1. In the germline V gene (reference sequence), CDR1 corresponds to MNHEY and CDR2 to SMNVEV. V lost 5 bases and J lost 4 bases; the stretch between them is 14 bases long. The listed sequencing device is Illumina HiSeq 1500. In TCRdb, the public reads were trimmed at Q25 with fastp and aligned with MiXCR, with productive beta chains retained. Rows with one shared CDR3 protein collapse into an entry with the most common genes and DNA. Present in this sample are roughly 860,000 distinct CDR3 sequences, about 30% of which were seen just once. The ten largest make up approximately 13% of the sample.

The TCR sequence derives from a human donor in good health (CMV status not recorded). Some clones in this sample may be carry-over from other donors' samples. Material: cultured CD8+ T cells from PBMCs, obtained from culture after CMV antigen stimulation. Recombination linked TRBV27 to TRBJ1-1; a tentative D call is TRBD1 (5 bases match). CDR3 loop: CASSLQGGATEAFF. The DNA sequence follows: TGTGCCAGCAGTCTGCAGGGAGGGGCCACTGAAGCTTTCTTT.